A selection of T cell receptor beta chains follows, all from one sample in a study of cytomegalovirus exposure and HLA in healthy donors. The method was immunoSEQ multiplex PCR; TCRdb's version includes in-frame clones alone and lacks a portion of them. This sample yields roughly 100,000 clones, of which about four fifths are seen a single time; approximately 4% belongs to the top ten. The material sequenced was PBMCs. Receptors were obtained from a female donor in good health and CMV-seropositive. The CDR3 runs from the conserved cysteine through the conserved F or W. A D gene is named only where the DNA matches it firmly. Expanded clones are given a class, and other clones once, few, many or no size at all.

size	V	J	D	DNA	CDR3
once	TRBV6-6	TRBJ1-4	-	TGTGCCAGCAGTTACCCACCGAGTTATAATGAAAAACTGTTTTTT	CASSYPPSYNEKLFF
-	TRBV9	TRBJ2-3	-	TGTGCCAGCAGCGTAGACGGGAGCGTGGAAGATACGCAGTATTTT	CASSVDGSVEDTQYF
-	TRBV6-5	TRBJ2-2	-	TGTGCCAGCAGTTGGGACTTCAATACGGGGCTGTTTTTT	CASSWDFNTGLFF
-	TRBV27	TRBJ2-7	-	TGTGCCAGCAGTCAGGGTTACGAGCAGTACTTC	CASSQGYEQYF
once	TRBV18	TRBJ2-1	-	TGTGCCAGCTCACCCGGGTACAATGAGCAGTTCTTC	CASSPGYNEQFF
-	TRBV7-9	TRBJ1-1	-	TGTGCCAGCAGCTTAGAGAGAGTCACTGAAGCTTTCTTT	CASSLERVTEAFF
-	TRBV10-3	TRBJ2-7	TRBD1	TGTGCCATCAGGGGTGACAGGGGGGCCTACGAGCAGTACTTC	CAIRGDRGAYEQYF
-	TRBV5-1	TRBJ1-1	-	TGCGCCAGCAGCTTAGAAGGTTCGGCGGGCACTGAAGCTTTCTTT	CASSLEGSAGTEAFF
-	TRBV4-1	TRBJ1-2	-	TGCGCCAGCAGCCAAGGGCGGGGGGCGGGCTATGGCTACACCTTC	CASSQGRGAGYGYTF
-	TRBV19	TRBJ2-1	-	TGTGCCAGTAAAACAGATCTTAGCTCCTACAATGAGCAGTTCTTC	CASKTDLSSYNEQFF
-	TRBV4-1	TRBJ2-3	-	TGCGCCAGCAGCCAAGACGAGGGGGTCACAGATACGCAGTATTTT	CASSQDEGVTDTQYF
-	TRBV28	TRBJ2-7	-	TGTGCCAGCAGTTTATGGGGGACATCCTCCTACGAGCAGTACTTC	CASSLWGTSSYEQYF
-	TRBV4-1	TRBJ2-1	TRBD2	TGCGCCAGCAGTCGGACTAGCGGTTCCTACAATGAGCAGTTCTTC	CASSRTSGSYNEQFF
-	TRBV27	TRBJ2-7	TRBD1	TGTGCCAGCAGTTTTATAGGGGGGACAGGGGGTTCCCACGAGCAGTACTTC	CASSFIGGTGGSHEQYF
-	TRBV5-1	TRBJ1-1	-	TGCGCCAGCAGCCGGGCTACGGGGGACTGGAACACTGAAGCTTTCTTT	CASSRATGDWNTEAFF
-	TRBV4-1	TRBJ1-2	TRBD1	TGCGCCAGCAGGGGACAGAACTTCTATGGCTACACCTTC	CASRGQNFYGYTF
-	TRBV6-6	TRBJ1-6	-	TGTGCCTCCCTAGGGGCCCTTAATTCACCCCTCCACTTT	CASLGALNSPLHF
few	TRBV27	TRBJ2-1	-	TGTGCCAGCAGTTTTCCGGGCAATGAGCAGTTCTTC	CASSFPGNEQFF
-	TRBV7-2	TRBJ1-4	-	TGTGCCAGCAGGTTTCAATCAGGGGCTGATGAAAAACTGTTTTTT	CASRFQSGADEKLFF
-	TRBV5-1	TRBJ2-1	TRBD2	TGCGCCAGCACCCCGGCTAGCGGGGATAATGAGCAGTTCTTC	CASTPASGDNEQFF
-	TRBV9	TRBJ2-7	TRBD2	TGTGCCAGCAGCCCTTCGGGCGGGAGGTACGAGCAGTACTTC	CASSPSGGRYEQYF
-	TRBV5-6	TRBJ1-2	-	TGTGCCAGCAGCTTGACCCGGACAGCGTATGGCTACACCTTC	CASSLTRTAYGYTF
-	TRBV28	TRBJ2-2	-	TGTGCCAGCAGTTACCCCACCGGTGGGGAGCTGTTTTTT	CASSYPTGGELFF
-	TRBV4-1	TRBJ2-7	TRBD2	TGCGCCAGCAGCCAAGATAGGGGGACTAGTTGGTACGAGCAGTACTTC	CASSQDRGTSWYEQYF
-	TRBV29-1	TRBJ1-1	TRBD1	TGCAGCGCGTGGACAGGGGGCATGAACACTGAAGCTTTCTTT	CSAWTGGMNTEAFF
few	TRBV5-6	TRBJ2-2	-	TGTGCCAGCAGCTTGGGACACGACCGGGAGCTGTTTTTT	CASSLGHDRELFF
-	TRBV12-5	TRBJ2-3	TRBD1	TGTGCTAGTGGTTTGGGAGGGACAGGACAAGATACGCAGTATTTT	CASGLGGTGQDTQYF
-	TRBV10-1	TRBJ2-3	TRBD2	TGCGCCAGCAGCCAGACTAGCGGGGGCTACACAGATACGCAGTATTTT	CASSQTSGGYTDTQYF
few	TRBV28	TRBJ1-1	-	TGTGCCAGCAGGCCTCGTCGGACTGAAGCTTTCTTT	CASRPRRTEAFF
-	TRBV7-6	TRBJ2-2	TRBD1	TGTGCCAGCAGCGTTCTCCCGGGACAGGGTTTCCTTGGGGAGCTGTTTTTT	CASSVLPGQGFLGELFF
-	TRBV7-9	TRBJ1-5	TRBD1	TGTTCCAGCAGCTCCGGGACAGGGGGCAATTGGGGCAATCAGCCCCAGCATTTT	CSSSSGTGGNWGNQPQHF
-	TRBV28	TRBJ2-7	TRBD1	TGTGCCAGCAGTAGGCTCGGGGGACAGGGGGTCGAGCAGTACTTC	CASSRLGGQGVEQYF
-	TRBV5-1	TRBJ2-1	-	TGCGCCAGCAGCTGGGAGGTCCGTTCCTCCTACAATGAGCAGTTCTTC	CASSWEVRSSYNEQFF
few	TRBV27	TRBJ2-7	TRBD2	TGTGCCAGCAGTTTATCGTCTTATCGGGAGGGCCGCCACGAGCAGTACTTC	CASSLSSYREGRHEQYF
once	TRBV7-3	TRBJ2-7	-	TGTGCCAGCAGCCCGGGACTCTTCTACGAGCAGTACTTC	CASSPGLFYEQYF
once	TRBV7-2	TRBJ1-2	-	TGTGCCAGCAGCTTAGCTTGGACAGAAGGTGGCTACACCTTC	CASSLAWTEGGYTF
once	TRBV10-3	TRBJ1-5	-	TGTGCCATCAGTGAGTCTTTACCCGGGACAAGGGGGATGGGGGGCAATCAGCCCCAGCATTTT	CAISESLPGTRGMGGNQPQHF
-	TRBV4-1	TRBJ2-5	-	TGCGCCAGCAGCCAGCCCAGGGAGACCCAGTACTTC	CASSQPRETQYF
-	TRBV19	TRBJ1-1	-	TGTGCCAGTAGTCCATACAGGGAGAGCACTGAAGCTTTCTTT	CASSPYRESTEAFF